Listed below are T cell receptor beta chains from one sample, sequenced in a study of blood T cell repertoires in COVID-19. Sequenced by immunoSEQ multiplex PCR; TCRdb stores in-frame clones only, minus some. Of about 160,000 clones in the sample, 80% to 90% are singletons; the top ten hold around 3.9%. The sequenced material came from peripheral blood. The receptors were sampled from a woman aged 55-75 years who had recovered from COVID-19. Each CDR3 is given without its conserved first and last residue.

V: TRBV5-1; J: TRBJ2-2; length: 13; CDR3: ASSPPTGGGGELF
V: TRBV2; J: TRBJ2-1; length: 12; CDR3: ARKRGTTYNEQF
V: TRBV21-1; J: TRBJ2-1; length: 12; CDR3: ASRTSGGLNEQF
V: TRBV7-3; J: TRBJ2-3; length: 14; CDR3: ASSLTPGQGADTQY
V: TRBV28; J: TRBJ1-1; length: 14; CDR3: ASSLIPGGRHSEAF
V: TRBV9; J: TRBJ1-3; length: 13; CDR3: ASSDQGSSGNTIY
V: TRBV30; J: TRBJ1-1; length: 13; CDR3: AWKGGSGRFGIVF
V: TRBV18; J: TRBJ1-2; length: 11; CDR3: ASSRTSADGYT
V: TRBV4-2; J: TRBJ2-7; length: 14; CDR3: ASSQDRGRGGYEQY
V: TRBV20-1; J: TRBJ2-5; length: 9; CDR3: SARLGETQY
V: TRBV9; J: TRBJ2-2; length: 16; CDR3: ASSVVGIGGQHTGELF
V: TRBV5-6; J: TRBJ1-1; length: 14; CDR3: ASSPGGGGRNTEAF
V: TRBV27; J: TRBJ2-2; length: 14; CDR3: ASSRPAGPRGGELF
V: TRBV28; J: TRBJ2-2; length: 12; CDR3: ASMRLAGVGELF
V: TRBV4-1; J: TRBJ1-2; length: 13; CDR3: ASSQVSAGDRGYT
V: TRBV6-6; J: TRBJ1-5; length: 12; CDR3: ASTWDSSNQPQH
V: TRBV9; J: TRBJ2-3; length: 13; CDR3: ASSPSGADTDTQY
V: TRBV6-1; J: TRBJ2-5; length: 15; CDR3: ASSAMTSGGAGETQY
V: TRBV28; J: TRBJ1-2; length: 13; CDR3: ASSLATNRVGGYT
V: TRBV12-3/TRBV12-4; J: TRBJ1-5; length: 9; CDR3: ASSLGDRPF
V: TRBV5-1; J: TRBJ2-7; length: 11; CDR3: ASRAGAAYEQY
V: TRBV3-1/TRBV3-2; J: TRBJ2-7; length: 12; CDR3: ASSQGGTGNEQY
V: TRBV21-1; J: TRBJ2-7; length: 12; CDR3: ASSRGQIGCEQY
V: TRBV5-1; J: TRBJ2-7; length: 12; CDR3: ASSPRGGEFEQY
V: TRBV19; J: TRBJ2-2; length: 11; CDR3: ASNGGNTGELF
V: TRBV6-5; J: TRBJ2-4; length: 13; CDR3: ATSPEETPKNIQY
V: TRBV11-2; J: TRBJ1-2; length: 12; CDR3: ASSVTGGAGGYT
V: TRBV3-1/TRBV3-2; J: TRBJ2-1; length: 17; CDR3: ASTQEAGRAGSSYNEQF
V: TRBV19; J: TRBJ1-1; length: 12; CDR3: ASRVAGGGTEAF
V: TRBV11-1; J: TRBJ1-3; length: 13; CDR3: ASSLAEGSGNTIY
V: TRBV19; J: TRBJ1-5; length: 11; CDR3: ASARTGSQPQH
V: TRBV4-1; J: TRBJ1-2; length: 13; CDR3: ASSLRDRGNYGYT
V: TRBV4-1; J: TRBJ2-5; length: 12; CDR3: ASSQGGVRETQY
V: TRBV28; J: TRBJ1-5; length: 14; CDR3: ASTRPGQGPGKPQH
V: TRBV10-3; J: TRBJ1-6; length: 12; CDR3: AISEDRWISALH
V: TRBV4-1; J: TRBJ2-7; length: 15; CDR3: ASSQGAGPSTSYEQY
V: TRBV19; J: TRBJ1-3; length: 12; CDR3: ASNLSGIRNTIY
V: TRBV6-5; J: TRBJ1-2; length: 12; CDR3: ASRLQGSSYGYT
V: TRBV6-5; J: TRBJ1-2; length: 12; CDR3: ASSRDRANYGYT
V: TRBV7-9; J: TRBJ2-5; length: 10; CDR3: ASTQPRGTQY
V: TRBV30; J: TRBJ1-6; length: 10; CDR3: AWNLGDSPLH
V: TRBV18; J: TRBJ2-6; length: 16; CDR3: ASSPRQLTGSGANVLT
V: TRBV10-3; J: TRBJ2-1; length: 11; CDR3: ATGDLRSNEQF
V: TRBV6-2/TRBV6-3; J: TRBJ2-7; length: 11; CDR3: ASSYGGWLRQY
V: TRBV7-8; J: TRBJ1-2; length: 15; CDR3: ASSPRGTGGYAYGYT
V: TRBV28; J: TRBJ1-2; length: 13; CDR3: ASRKADRGDYGYT
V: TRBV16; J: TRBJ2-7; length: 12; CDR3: ASSQSRLSYEQY
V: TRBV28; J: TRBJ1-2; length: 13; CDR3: ASSNRGPRFAGYT
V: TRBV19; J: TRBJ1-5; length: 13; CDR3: ASTPHGGTNQPQH
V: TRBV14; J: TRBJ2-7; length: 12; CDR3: ASSQNPHTGEQY
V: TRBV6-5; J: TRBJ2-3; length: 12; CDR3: ASIYGGLTDTQY
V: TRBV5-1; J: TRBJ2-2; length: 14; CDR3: ASSPGGTGNTGELF
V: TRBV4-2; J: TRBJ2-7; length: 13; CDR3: ASQAGGGFSYEQY
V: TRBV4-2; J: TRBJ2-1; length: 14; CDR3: ASSMSGTVSYNEQF